This T cell receptor (beta chain) was found in a study of T cells in Graves' hyperthyroidism and ophthalmopathy. The CDR3 extends over 15 amino acids. The germline CDR1 and CDR2 sequences are SGHRS and YFSETQ. J was trimmed by 3 bases and V by 4 bases; bases with no gene match: 3. Each ophthalmopathy patient scored at least 3 on the Clinical Activity Score and at least 4 on NOSPECS grade, with duration under 3 months. The study's findings and limits: Blood shared most expanded thyroid clonotypes above 0.001. The model forecast ophthalmopathy, anticipating it by a median approximately 6.2 months before onset.

In the case of this clonotype: Its antigen is as yet unknown.

Amplification yielded TCR beta CDR3 regions, with RNA transcripts as the source. The TCR CDR3 was amplified in a first-round RT-PCR using the HTBI primer set. TCRdb ran MiXCR on the multiplex PCR reads and lists one entry per CDR3 protein. The sample has more than 300,000 distinct CDR3 sequences; about 18% are singletons. The TCR was taken from a man younger than 30 with Graves' ophthalmopathy. The chain recombines TRBV5-1 with TRBJ2-7; 14 positions match TRBD2. The material sequenced was blood. The CDR3 DNA is TGCGCCAGCAGCGGGGGACTAGCGGGGGTCTACGAGCAGTACTTC. Encoded protein: CASSGGLAGVYEQYF.